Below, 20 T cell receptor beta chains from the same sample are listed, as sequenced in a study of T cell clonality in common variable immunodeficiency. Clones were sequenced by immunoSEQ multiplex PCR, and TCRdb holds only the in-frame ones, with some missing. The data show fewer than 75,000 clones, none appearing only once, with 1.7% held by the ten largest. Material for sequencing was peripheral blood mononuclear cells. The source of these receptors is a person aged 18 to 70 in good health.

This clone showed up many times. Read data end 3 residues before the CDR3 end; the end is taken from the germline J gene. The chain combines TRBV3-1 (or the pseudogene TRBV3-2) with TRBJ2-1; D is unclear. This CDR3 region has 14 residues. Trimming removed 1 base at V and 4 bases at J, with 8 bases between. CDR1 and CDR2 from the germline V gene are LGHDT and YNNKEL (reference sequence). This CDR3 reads CASSQVSGYNEQFF. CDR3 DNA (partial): TGTGCCAGCAGCCAAGTGTCGGGTTACAATGAG.

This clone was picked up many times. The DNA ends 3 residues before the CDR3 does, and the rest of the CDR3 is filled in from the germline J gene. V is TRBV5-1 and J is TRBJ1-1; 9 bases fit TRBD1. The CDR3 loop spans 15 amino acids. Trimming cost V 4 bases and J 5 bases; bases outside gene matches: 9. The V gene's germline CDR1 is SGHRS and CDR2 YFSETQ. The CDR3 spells CASSLRDREETEAFF. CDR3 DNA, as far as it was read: TGCGCCAGCAGCCTACGGGACAGGGAGGAGACTGAA.

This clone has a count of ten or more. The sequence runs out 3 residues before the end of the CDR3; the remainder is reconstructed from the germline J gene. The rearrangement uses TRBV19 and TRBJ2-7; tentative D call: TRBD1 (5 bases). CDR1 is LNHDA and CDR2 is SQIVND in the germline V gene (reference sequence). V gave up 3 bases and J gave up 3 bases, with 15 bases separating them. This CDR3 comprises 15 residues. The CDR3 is CASSIHQGSIYEQYF. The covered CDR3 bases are TGTGCCAGTAGTATTCATCAGGGATCAATCTACGAG.

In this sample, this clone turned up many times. Partial CDR3 DNA: TGTGCCAGCAGCTTAGGGACAGCCTCCTACGAG. Translating gives CASSLGTASYE. From start to end, the CDR3 is CASSLGTASYEQYF. The chain employs TRBV7-9 and TRBJ2-7; weak D call: TRBD1 (6 bases). Read coverage stops 3 residues before the CDR3 terminus; the germline J gene supplies the remainder. Trimming removed 1 base at V and 0 bases at J, with 7 bases between. The CDR3 has 14 amino acids. The V gene's germline CDR1 is SEHNR and CDR2 FQNEAQ (reference sequence).

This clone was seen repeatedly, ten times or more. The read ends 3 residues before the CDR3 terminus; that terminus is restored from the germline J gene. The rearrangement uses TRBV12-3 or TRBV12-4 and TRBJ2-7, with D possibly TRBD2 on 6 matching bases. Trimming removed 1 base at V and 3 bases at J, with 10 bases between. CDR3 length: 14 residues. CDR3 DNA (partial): TGTGCCAGCAGTTTAGGAGCGGGTCTCTACGAG. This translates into CASSLGAGLYE. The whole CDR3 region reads CASSLGAGLYEQYF.

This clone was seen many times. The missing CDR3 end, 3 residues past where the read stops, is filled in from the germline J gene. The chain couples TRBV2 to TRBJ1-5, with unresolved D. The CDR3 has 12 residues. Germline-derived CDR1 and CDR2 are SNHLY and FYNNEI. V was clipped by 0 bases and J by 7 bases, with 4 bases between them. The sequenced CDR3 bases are TGTGCCAGCAGTGAAGCGCGACAGCCC. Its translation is CASSEARQP. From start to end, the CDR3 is CASSEARQPQHF. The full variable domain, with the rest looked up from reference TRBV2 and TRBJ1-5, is EPEVTQTPSHQVTQMGQEVILRCVPISNHLYFYWYRQILGQKVEFLVSFYNNEISEKSEIFDDQFSVERPDGSNFTLKIRSTKLEDSAMYFCASSEARQPQHFGDGTRLSIL.

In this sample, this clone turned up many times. The CDR3 reads CASSLTLGTSGEQYF. CDR3 DNA (partial): TGTGCCAGCAGCTTGACACTAGGGACTAGCGGCGAG. The chain employs TRBV7-3 and TRBJ2-7, with 11 bases fitting TRBD2. The CDR3 end is not reached by the read, which stops 3 residues before it; the germline J gene fills it in. Germline V lookup: CDR1 SGHTA, CDR2 FQGTGA. V dropped 3 bases and J dropped 6; count of bases not matched to a gene: 7. This CDR3 has 15 residues.

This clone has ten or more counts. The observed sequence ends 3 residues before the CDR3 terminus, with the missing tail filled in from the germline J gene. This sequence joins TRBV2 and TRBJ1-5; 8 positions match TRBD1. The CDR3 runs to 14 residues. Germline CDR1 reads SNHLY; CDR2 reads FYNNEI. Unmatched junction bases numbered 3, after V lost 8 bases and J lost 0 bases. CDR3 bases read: TGTGCCAGCCGCAGGGGGCTTAGCAATCAGCCC. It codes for CASRRGLSNQP. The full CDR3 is CASRRGLSNQPQHF.

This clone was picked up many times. The DNA read from the CDR3 is TGTGCCAGCTCACCAGGACAGGTTAATCAGCCC. Encoded protein: CASSPGQVNQP. The entire CDR3 protein is CASSPGQVNQPQHF. The chain recombines TRBV18 with TRBJ1-5, with 7 bases aligning to TRBD1. Read data end 3 residues before the CDR3 end; the end is taken from the germline J gene. CDR3 length: 14 residues. The germline V gene encodes CDR1 KGHSH and CDR2 LQKENI. V was clipped by 2 bases and J by 4 bases; unmatched bases: 2.

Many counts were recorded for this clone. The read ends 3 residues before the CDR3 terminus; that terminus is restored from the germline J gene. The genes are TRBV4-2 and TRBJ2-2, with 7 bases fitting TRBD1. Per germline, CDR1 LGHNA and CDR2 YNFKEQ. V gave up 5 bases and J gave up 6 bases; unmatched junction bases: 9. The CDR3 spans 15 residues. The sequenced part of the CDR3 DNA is TGTGCCAGCAGCAGAGGGGACAGAGAATCCGGGGAG. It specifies CASSRGDRESGE. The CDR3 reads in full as CASSRGDRESGELFF.

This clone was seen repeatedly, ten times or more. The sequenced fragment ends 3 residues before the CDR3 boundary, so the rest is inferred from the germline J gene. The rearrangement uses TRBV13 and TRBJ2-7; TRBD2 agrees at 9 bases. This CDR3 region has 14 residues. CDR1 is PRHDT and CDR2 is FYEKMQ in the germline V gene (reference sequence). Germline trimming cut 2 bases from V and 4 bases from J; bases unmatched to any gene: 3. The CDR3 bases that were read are TGTGCCAGCAGCTTATCTAGCGGGGTTTACGAG. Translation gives CASSLSSGVYE. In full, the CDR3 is CASSLSSGVYEQYF.

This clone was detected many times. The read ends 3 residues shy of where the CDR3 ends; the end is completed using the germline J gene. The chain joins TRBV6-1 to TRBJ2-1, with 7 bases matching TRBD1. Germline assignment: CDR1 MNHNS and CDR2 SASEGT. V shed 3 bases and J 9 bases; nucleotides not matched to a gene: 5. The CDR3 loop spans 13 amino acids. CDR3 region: CASSETGSSEQFF. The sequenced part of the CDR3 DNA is TGTGCCAGCAGTGAGACAGGGTCAAGTGAG.

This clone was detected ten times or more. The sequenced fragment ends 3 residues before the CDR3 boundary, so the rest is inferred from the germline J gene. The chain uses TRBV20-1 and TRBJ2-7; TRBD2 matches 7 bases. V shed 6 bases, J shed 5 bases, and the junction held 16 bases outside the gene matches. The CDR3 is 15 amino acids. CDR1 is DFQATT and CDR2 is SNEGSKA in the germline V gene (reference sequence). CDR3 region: CSAPMGGNSGHEQYF. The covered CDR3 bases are TGCAGTGCACCAATGGGGGGGAATAGCGGCCACGAG.

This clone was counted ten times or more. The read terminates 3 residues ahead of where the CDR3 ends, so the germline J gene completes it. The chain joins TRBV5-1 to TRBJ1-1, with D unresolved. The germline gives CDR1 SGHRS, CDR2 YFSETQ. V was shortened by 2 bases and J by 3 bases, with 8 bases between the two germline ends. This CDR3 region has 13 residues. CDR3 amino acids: CASSFQEDTEAFF. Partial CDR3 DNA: TGCGCCAGCAGCTTTCAGGAAGACACTGAA.

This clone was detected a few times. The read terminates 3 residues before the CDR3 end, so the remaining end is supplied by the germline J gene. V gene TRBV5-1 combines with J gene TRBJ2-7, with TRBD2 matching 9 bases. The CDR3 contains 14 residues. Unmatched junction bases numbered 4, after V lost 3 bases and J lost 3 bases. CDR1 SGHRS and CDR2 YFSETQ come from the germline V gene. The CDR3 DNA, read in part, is TGCGCCAGCAGCTCCTCTAGCGGGGACTACGAG. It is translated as CASSSSSGDYE. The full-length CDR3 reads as CASSSSSGDYEQYF.

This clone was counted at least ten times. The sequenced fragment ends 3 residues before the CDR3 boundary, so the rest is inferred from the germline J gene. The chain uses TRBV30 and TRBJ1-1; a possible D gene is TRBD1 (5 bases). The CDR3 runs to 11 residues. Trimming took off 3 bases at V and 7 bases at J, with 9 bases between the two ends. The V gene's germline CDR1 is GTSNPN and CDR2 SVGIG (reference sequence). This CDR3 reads CAWSQGVEAFF. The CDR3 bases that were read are TGTGCCTGGAGCCAAGGGGTTGAA.

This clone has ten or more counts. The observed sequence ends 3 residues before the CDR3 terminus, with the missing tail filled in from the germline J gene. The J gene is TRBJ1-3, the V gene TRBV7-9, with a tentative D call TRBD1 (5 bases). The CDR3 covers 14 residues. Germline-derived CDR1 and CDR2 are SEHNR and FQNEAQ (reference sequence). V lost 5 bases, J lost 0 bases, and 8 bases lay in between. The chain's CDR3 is CASSPGVSGNTIYF. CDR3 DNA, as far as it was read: TGTGCCAGCAGCCCGGGGGTCTCTGGAAACACC.

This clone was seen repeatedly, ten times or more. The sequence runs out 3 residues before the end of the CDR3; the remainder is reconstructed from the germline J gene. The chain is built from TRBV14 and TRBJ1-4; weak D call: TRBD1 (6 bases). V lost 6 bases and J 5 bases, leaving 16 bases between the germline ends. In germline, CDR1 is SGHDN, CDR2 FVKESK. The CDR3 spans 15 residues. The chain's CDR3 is CASSPTGGYNEKLFF. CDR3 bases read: TGTGCCAGCAGTCCAACGGGGGGCTACAATGAAAAA.

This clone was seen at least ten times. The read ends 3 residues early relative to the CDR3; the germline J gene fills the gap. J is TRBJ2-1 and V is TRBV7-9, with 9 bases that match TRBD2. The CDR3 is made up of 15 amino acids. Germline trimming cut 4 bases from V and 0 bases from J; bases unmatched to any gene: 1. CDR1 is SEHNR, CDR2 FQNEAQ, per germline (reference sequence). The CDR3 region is CASSSSGASYNEQFF. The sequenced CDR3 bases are TGTGCCAGCAGCTCTAGCGGGGCCTCCTACAATGAG.

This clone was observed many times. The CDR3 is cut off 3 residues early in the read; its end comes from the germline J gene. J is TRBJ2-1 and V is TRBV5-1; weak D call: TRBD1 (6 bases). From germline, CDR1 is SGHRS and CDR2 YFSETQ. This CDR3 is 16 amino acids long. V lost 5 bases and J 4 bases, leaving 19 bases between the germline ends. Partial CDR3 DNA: TGCGCCAGCAGTCTCCCTAGGGCAGGGGATTACAATGAG. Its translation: CASSLPRAGDYNE. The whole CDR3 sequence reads CASSLPRAGDYNEQFF.